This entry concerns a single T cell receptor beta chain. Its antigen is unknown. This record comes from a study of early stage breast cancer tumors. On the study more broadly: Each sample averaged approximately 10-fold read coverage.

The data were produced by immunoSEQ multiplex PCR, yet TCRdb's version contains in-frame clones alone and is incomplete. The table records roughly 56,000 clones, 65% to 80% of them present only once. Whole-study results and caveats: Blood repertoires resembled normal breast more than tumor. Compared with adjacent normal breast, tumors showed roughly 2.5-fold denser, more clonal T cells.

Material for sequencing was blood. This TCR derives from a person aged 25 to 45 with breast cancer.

The CDR3: CAWRVRGYRAEQYF. Written as DNA, the CDR3 is TGTGCCTGGAGAGTAAGAGGTTACCGCGCCGAGCAGTACTTC. V gene TRBV30 combines with J gene TRBJ2-7; D gene ambiguous. V lost 3 bases to trimming and J lost 6 bases, with 18 bases between them. The CDR3 spans 14 residues. Looked up from germline, CDR1 is GTSNPN and CDR2 is SVGIG (reference sequence).